This is a list of T cell receptor beta chains from one sample in a study of naive and memory T cell subsets. MiXCR, applied by TCRdb to the UMI-ligation and nested PCR reads, yields one record per CDR3 protein. This table holds some 83,000 distinct CDR3 sequences, 9% to 9.5% found once. The sample consisted of naive CD8+ T cells from blood. These receptors all stem from a human donor in good health. CDR3s include the opening cysteine and the closing phenylalanine or tryptophan. A D gene is named only where the DNA matches it firmly. Some rows have no size entry. The others give once, few or many, or a class for an expanded clone.

CDR3	DNA	size	D	J	V
CASSSPLLGGDQPQHF	TGTGCCAGCAGTTCCCCCTTGTTAGGGGGCGATCAGCCCCAGCATTTT	NA	TRBD1	TRBJ1-5	TRBV28
CASSVDGYRADTQYF	TGTGCCAGCAGTGTGGATGGGTATCGCGCAGATACGCAGTATTTT	many	NA	TRBJ2-3	TRBV2
CAISESDSFYEQYF	TGTGCCATCAGTGAGTCAGACTCGTTTTACGAGCAGTACTTC	NA	NA	TRBJ2-7	TRBV10-3
CASSSQTGGSYEQYF	TGTGCCAGCAGCAGTCAGACAGGAGGGTCCTACGAGCAGTACTTC	NA	NA	TRBJ2-7	TRBV13
CASSHFQETQYF	TGTGCCAGCAGCCATTTCCAAGAGACCCAGTACTTC	few	NA	TRBJ2-5	TRBV14
CASSYGDSADTQYF	TGTGCCAGCAGTTACGGGGATAGCGCCGATACGCAGTATTTT	NA	NA	TRBJ2-3	TRBV6-2/TRBV6-3
CASSQPTSGNEQFF	TGTGCCAGCAGCCAACCGACTAGTGGCAATGAGCAGTTCTTC	few	NA	TRBJ2-1	TRBV3-1
CSVEGDDRSTDTQYF	TGCAGCGTTGAAGGGGATGATCGGAGCACAGATACGCAGTATTTT	many	NA	TRBJ2-3	TRBV29-1
CASSSTGGTDTEAFF	TGTGCCAGCAGTTCGACAGGGGGGACGGACACTGAAGCTTTCTTT	few	TRBD1	TRBJ1-1	TRBV7-9
CASSSPRTSERRILETQYF	TGTGCCAGCAGCTCGCCGCGGACTAGCGAGAGGAGGATACTAGAGACCCAGTACTTC	few	TRBD2	TRBJ2-5	TRBV11-2
CASSLGTASTDTQYF	TGTGCCAGCAGTTTAGGGACTGCTAGCACAGATACGCAGTATTTT	many	NA	TRBJ2-3	TRBV12-3/TRBV12-4
CASSSYRLAGTEAFF	TGTGCCAGTAGTTCCTACAGGCTGGCGGGCACTGAAGCTTTCTTT	few	NA	TRBJ1-1	TRBV19
CASSPTYEQYF	TGTGCCAGCAGCCCGACCTACGAGCAGTACTTC	NA	NA	TRBJ2-7	TRBV28
CASSTLAGGPEQFF	TGTGCCAGTAGTACGTTAGCGGGAGGGCCTGAGCAGTTCTTC	NA	TRBD2	TRBJ2-1	TRBV19
CASSLSVNTEAFF	TGTGCCAGCAGCTTGTCGGTGAACACTGAAGCTTTCTTT	many	NA	TRBJ1-1	TRBV28
CASSRGTLSSYEQYF	TGTGCCAGCAGTCGCGGGACGCTCAGCTCCTACGAGCAGTACTTC	NA	NA	TRBJ2-7	TRBV6-2/TRBV6-3
CSVFQVPSLGGTEAFF	TGCAGCGTCTTCCAGGTTCCATCTTTGGGGGGCACTGAAGCTTTCTTT	few	NA	TRBJ1-1	TRBV29-1
CASSYFPLTGDEQYF	TGTGCCAGCAGTTACTTCCCTTTGACAGGGGATGAGCAGTACTTC	NA	TRBD1	TRBJ2-7	TRBV6-2/TRBV6-3
CASSQISGSRTDTQYF	TGTGCCAGCAGCCAAATTAGCGGGAGTCGAACAGATACGCAGTATTTT	many	TRBD2	TRBJ2-3	TRBV28
CASSYSSGLRYEQYF	TGTGCCAGCAGTTACTCTAGCGGGCTCCGCTACGAGCAGTACTTC	NA	TRBD2	TRBJ2-7	TRBV6-2/TRBV6-3
CASSWGGQGEAFF	TGTGCCAGCAGTTGGGGTGGACAGGGGGAAGCTTTCTTT	many	TRBD1	TRBJ1-1	TRBV12-3/TRBV12-4
CSWQAANTGELFF	TGCAGCTGGCAAGCGGCGAACACCGGGGAGCTGTTTTTT	few	NA	TRBJ2-2	TRBV29-1
CASSQDPAVDGELFF	TGTGCCAGCAGCCAAGATCCGGCGGTTGACGGGGAGCTGTTTTTT	NA	NA	TRBJ2-2	TRBV4-2
CASSFPGSTYEQYF	TGCGCCAGCAGCTTTCCCGGGTCAACCTACGAGCAGTACTTC	few	NA	TRBJ2-7	TRBV5-1
CASSSRTYYNEQFF	TGTGCCAGCAGCTCAAGGACTTACTACAATGAGCAGTTCTTC	NA	NA	TRBJ2-1	TRBV12-3/TRBV12-4
CASSSGQGEAFF	TGTGCCAGCAGCTCAGGACAGGGTGAAGCTTTCTTT	NA	TRBD1	TRBJ1-1	TRBV7-9
CASSKSEANEQFF	TGTGCCAGCAGTAAAAGTGAGGCTAATGAGCAGTTCTTC	NA	NA	TRBJ2-1	TRBV25-1
CASSLGTGRHEQYF	TGTGCCAGCAGTCTCGGGACAGGGAGGCACGAGCAGTACTTC	NA	TRBD1	TRBJ2-7	TRBV27
CASSLVGISGANVLTF	TGTGCCAGCAGCTTAGTGGGGATCTCTGGGGCCAACGTCCTGACTTTC	NA	NA	TRBJ2-6	TRBV11-1
CASSGPVSYEQYF	TGTGCCAGCAGCGGCCCAGTCTCCTACGAGCAGTACTTC	NA	NA	TRBJ2-7	TRBV7-8
CSARTLEQYF	TGCAGTGCCAGAACCCTCGAGCAGTACTTC	few	NA	TRBJ2-7	TRBV20-1
CASSLGIGREDEQFF	TGTGCCAGCAGTTTAGGTATAGGGAGAGAGGATGAGCAGTTCTTC	many	NA	TRBJ2-1	TRBV27
CASSPLAGGSTDTQYF	TGCGCCAGCAGCCCTCTAGCGGGAGGGAGCACAGATACGCAGTATTTT	NA	TRBD2	TRBJ2-3	TRBV4-3
CASSHRQDMTGANVLTF	TGTGCCAGCAGCCATCGGCAGGACATGACTGGGGCCAACGTCCTGACTTTC	many	NA	TRBJ2-6	TRBV4-2
CASSRLYPGQGVTDTQYF	TGTGCCAGCAGCCGACTTTACCCTGGACAGGGTGTAACAGATACGCAGTATTTT	NA	TRBD1	TRBJ2-3	TRBV16
CSVVAGTYEQYF	TGCAGCGTTGTGGCCGGGACCTACGAGCAGTACTTC	many	NA	TRBJ2-7	TRBV29-1
CASRGGQGNNEQFF	TGTGCCAGCAGGGGGGGACAGGGAAACAATGAGCAGTTCTTC	few	TRBD1	TRBJ2-1	TRBV6-5
CASSEDRYLDEQYF	TGCGCCAGCAGCGAGGACAGGTATCTCGACGAGCAGTACTTC	many	TRBD1	TRBJ2-7	TRBV5-1
CSVETSASSYNEQFF	TGCAGCGTCGAAACTAGCGCGAGCTCCTACAATGAGCAGTTCTTC	few	TRBD2	TRBJ2-1	TRBV29-1
CASSASSWGYTF	TGTGCCAGCAGCGCATCGTCTTGGGGCTACACCTTC	NA	NA	TRBJ1-2	TRBV9
CASSLDRGTGELFF	TGTGCCAGCAGCTTAGACAGGGGCACCGGGGAGCTGTTTTTT	many	TRBD1	TRBJ2-2	TRBV7-6
CSVESSIGHEQYF	TGCAGCGTTGAGAGCAGTATTGGCCACGAGCAGTACTTC	NA	NA	TRBJ2-7	TRBV29-1
CASDSIPSAGPGADTQYF	TGTGCCAGCGATTCTATACCATCCGCGGGACCGGGAGCAGATACGCAGTATTTT	few	NA	TRBJ2-3	TRBV27
CATSRDLGQGRYTQYF	TGTGCCACCAGCAGAGATCTGGGCCAGGGTCGATATACGCAGTATTTT	many	NA	TRBJ2-3	TRBV15
CASSRGDTGELFF	TGTGCCAGCAGTCGGGGTGACACCGGGGAGCTGTTTTTT	few	NA	TRBJ2-2	TRBV28
CASSEIYEQYF	TGTGCCAGCAGTGAAATTTACGAGCAGTACTTC	NA	NA	TRBJ2-7	TRBV6-1
CASTNAVRGYGYTF	TGTGCCAGCACTAACGCCGTGAGGGGTTATGGCTACACCTTC	NA	NA	TRBJ1-2	TRBV7-9
CASSVKPDDESNGYGYTF	TGTGCCAGCAGCGTGAAGCCGGACGACGAATCAAACGGCTATGGCTACACCTTC	few	NA	TRBJ1-2	TRBV9